This passage covers 8 T cell receptor beta chains from one sample sequenced in a study of human thymus T cells. Produced via immunoSEQ multiplex PCR; TCRdb's table is partial and in-frame only. Of 54,000 or so clones listed, approximately 95% are singletons. Sequenced input: blood. The receptors come from a boy in the first two years of life with a congenital heart defect but otherwise immunologically healthy.

V usage is TRBV29-1 and J usage is TRBJ1-5; D might be TRBD1 (5 bases). The CDR3 loop spans 13 amino acids. The germline V gene has CDR1 SQVTM and CDR2 ANQGSEA. Deletions cut 4 bases from V and 3 bases from J, with 10 bases between. CDR3 sequence (DNA): TGCAGCGTTGGAGACAGCCTCAATCAGCCCCAGCATTTT. Translated: CSVGDSLNQPQHF.

A note on this clone: Other nucleotide sequences from this sample produce the same CDR3. V gene TRBV5-1 combines with J gene TRBJ2-3; possible D gene TRBD2, 6 bases. Per the germline V gene, CDR1 is SGHRS and CDR2 is YFSETQ. Trimming cost V 4 bases and J 0 bases, with 9 bases left between them. The CDR3 runs to 14 residues. CDR3 nucleotide sequence: TGCGCCAGCAGCCCGGGACTTAGCACAGATACGCAGTATTTT. It codes for CASSPGLSTDTQYF.

V and J are TRBV4-2 and TRBJ2-6; tentatively, D is TRBD1 (6 bases). Germline V gene lookup returns CDR1 LGHNA and CDR2 YNFKEQ. Trimming shortened V by 1 base and J by 0 bases, and 10 bases separated the two germline ends. The CDR3 covers 17 residues. The CDR3 sequence is CASSQGGTPSGANVLTF. In DNA, the CDR3 is TGTGCCAGCAGCCAAGGGGGGACACCCTCTGGGGCCAACGTCCTGACTTTC.

This clone was observed once. This sequence joins TRBV19 and TRBJ1-5; D is unclear. This CDR3 is 18 amino acids long. The V gene's germline CDR1 is LNHDA and CDR2 SQIVND (reference sequence). V lost 6 bases to trimming and J lost 2 bases, with 23 bases between them. CDR3 sequence (DNA): TGTGCCAGTAGCCAAACAACAGAGGTCCTAACGGGCAATCAGCCCCAGCATTTT. Translation: CASSQTTEVLTGNQPQHF.

This chain connects TRBV9 to TRBJ1-3; D uncertain. The CDR3 totals 14 residues. The V end was cut by 0 bases, the J end by 2 bases, with 6 bases between. Germline CDR1 is SGDLS and CDR2 is YYNGEE. The CDR3 DNA is TGTGCCAGCAGCGTAGGGACTGCTGGAAACACCATATATTTT. This encodes CASSVGTAGNTIYF.

This chain uses TRBV15 with TRBJ2-5; D possibly corresponds to TRBD2 (6 bases). The V end was cut by 0 bases, the J end by 5 bases, with 10 bases between. Germline V gene lookup returns CDR1 LNHNV and CDR2 YYDKDF (reference sequence). This CDR3 contains 14 residues. The CDR3 DNA sequence: TGTGCCACCAGCAGAGATAGGGCGGGGGAGACCCAGTACTTC. Amino acids: CATSRDRAGETQYF. Complete variable domain (other parts from reference TRBV15 and TRBJ2-5): DAMVIQNPRYQVTQFGKPVTLSCSQTLNHNVMYWYQQKSSQAPKLLFHYYDKDFNNEADTPDNFQSRRPNTSFCFLDIRSPGLGDTAMYLCATSRDRAGETQYFGPGTRLLVL.

This clone was detected once. The rearrangement uses TRBV18 and TRBJ2-7; TRBD2 agrees at 15 bases. V lost 3 bases to trimming and J lost 4 bases; unmatched junction nucleotides: 1. The germline CDR1 and CDR2 sequences are KGHSH and LQKENI. This CDR3 contains 15 residues. As DNA, the CDR3 is TGTGCCAGCTCACCTGGGACTAGCGGGAGGTACGAGCAGTACTTC. Amino acid sequence: CASSPGTSGRYEQYF.

Here the CDR3 DNA reads TGTGCCAGCAGTGTTCTAACCGAAACTAATGAAAAACTGTTTTTT. It translates to CASSVLTETNEKLFF. The chain couples TRBV2 to TRBJ1-4; the D is unclear. CDR1 is SNHLY and CDR2 is FYNNEI in the germline V gene. V was clipped by 4 bases and J by 1 base, with 10 bases between them. The CDR3 length is 15 residues.